This T cell receptor (beta chain) came from a study of breast tumors, draining lymph nodes, adjacent tissues. The study's findings and limits: Tumor T cell lymph node origin was a supported hypothesis, not proven. Compared with lymph nodes, tumors were less diverse; compared with nontumor tissue, more. Compared with basal-like, luminal-like tumors shared significantly more repertoire with nontumor tissue. The data were judged consistent with most tumor T cells coming from lymph node and expanding in tumor.

With V trimmed by 3 bases and J by 6 bases, 6 bases remained unmatched. The CDR3 is 14 residues long. Looked up from germline, CDR1 is LNHDA and CDR2 is SQIVND (reference sequence). TCRdb re-called the multiplex PCR reads through MiXCR, storing one row per CDR3 protein. Here the sample spans around 110,000 distinct CDR3 sequences, 30% being singletons. The lymph nodes were axillary draining lymph nodes from breast cancer patients. This clonotype was picked up many times. What it binds is unknown. The chain combines TRBV19 with TRBJ2-3; 7 bases agree with TRBD1. The clonotype originates from a female donor with breast cancer. Some clones in this sample may be carry-over from other donors' samples. Sequencing was carried out using axillary lymph node tissue. The DNA for the CDR3 is TGTGCCAGTAGTATTGGCAGGGGGATTGATACGCAGTATTTT. Translating gives CASSIGRGIDTQYF.